This T cell receptor beta chain was sequenced for a study of blood T cells in healthy people across ages. The authors ran a second PCR of 7 to 11 cycles using a sample-barcoded 5' primer and a J-beta primer mix. TCRdb reprocessed the 5' RACE reads via MiXCR and lists one record per CDR3 protein. The data contain more than 800,000 distinct CDR3 sequences, around 28% of them seen just once; the ten biggest clones take up 17%. This clonotype was counted ten times or more. The CDR3 totals 17 residues. The ends were cut back, 2 bases at V and 2 bases at J, with 18 bases in the middle. Germline V gives CDR1 MGHRA, CDR2 YSYEKL.

This clonotype was sampled from a woman of 80 years or more in good health. J is TRBJ2-5 and V is TRBV4-1; D is tentatively TRBD1 or TRBD2 (5 bases each). Sequencing used blood. In DNA, the CDR3 is TGCGCCAGCAGCCAAATCCTGTCCCGGGACCAACAAGAGACCCAGTACTTC. As protein: CASSQILSRDQQETQYF.